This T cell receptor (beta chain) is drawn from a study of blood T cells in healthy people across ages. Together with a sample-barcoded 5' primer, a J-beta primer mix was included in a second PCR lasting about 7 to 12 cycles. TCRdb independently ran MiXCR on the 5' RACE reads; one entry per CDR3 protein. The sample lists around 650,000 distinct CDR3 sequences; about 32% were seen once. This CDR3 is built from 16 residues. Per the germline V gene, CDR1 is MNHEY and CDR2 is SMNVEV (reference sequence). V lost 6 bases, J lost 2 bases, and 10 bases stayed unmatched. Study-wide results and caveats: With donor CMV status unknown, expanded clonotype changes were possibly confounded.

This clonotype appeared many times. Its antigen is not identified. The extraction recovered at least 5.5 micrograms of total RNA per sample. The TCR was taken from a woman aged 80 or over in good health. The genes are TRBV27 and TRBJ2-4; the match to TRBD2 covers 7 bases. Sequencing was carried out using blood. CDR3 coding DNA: TGTGCCAGCAGCGACTACGGGGGGACTTCCAAAAACATTCAGTACTTC. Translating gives CASSDYGGTSKNIQYF.